These 26 T cell receptor beta chains were sequenced from one sample in a study of shared clonotypes between healthy human individuals. TCRdb keeps only in-frame clones here, not all; method: immunoSEQ multiplex PCR. Among about 2.3 million clones listed, 80% to 95% were seen once. Source material: naive CD4+ T cells from PBMCs. Subset denoted: CD45RA+ positively selected. These TCRs come from a man between 18 and 29 years old in good health. Some clones in this sample may be carry-over from other donors' samples.

This sequence joins TRBV19 and TRBJ2-3, with 9 bases aligning to TRBD2. V trimming: 7 bases; J trimming: 4 bases; junction bases outside the gene matches: 6. CDR1 is LNHDA, CDR2 SQIVND, per germline (reference sequence). This CDR3 region has 14 residues. The CDR3 region is CASTLSGSSDTQYF. The CDR3 DNA reads TGTGCCAGTACCCTTAGCGGGAGCTCAGATACGCAGTATTTT.

This rearrangement joins TRBV28 to TRBJ2-1; 9 bases agree with TRBD2. The CDR3 covers 14 residues. V shed 7 bases and J 5 bases; nucleotides not matched to a gene: 6. Germline loops: CDR1 MDHEN, CDR2 SYDVKM. The CDR3 sequence is CASISGSNDNEQFF. The CDR3 bases are TGTGCCAGCATTAGCGGGAGTAACGACAATGAGCAGTTCTTC.

The chain employs TRBV18 and TRBJ2-7; D is perhaps TRBD1 or TRBD2 (5 bases each). Germline V CDR1 and CDR2: KGHSH, LQKENI. The length of the CDR3 is 15 residues. V was pared by 2 bases and J by 7 bases, with 18 bases between. CDR3 loop: CASSPLLEGEGEQYF. The CDR3 DNA is TGTGCCAGCTCACCATTATTGGAAGGAGAGGGGGAGCAGTACTTC.

The rearrangement links TRBV11-2 to TRBJ2-7; D is undetermined. V shed 5 bases and J shed 1 base, with 9 bases lying between them. The CDR3 has 13 residues. Germline V gives CDR1 SGHAT, CDR2 FQNNGV. CDR3 nucleotide sequence: TGTGCCAGCAGCCCCACCAGGTCCTACGAGCAGTACTTC. Encoded protein: CASSPTRSYEQYF. Full variable domain (missing parts from reference TRBV11-2 and TRBJ2-7): EAGVAQSPRYKIIEKRQSVAFWCNPISGHATLYWYQQILGQGPKLLIQFQNNGVVDDSQLPKDRFSAERLKGVDSTLKIQPAKLEDSAVYLCASSPTRSYEQYFGPGTRLTVT.

V is TRBV5-8 and J is TRBJ2-5; 12 bases fit TRBD2. The CDR3 loop spans 17 amino acids. In germline, CDR1 is SGHTS, CDR2 YDEGEE. Germline trimming cut 4 bases from V and 7 bases from J; bases unmatched to any gene: 14. CDR3 sequence: CASSLVATSGSSGTQYF. The CDR3, as DNA: TGTGCCAGCAGCCTTGTGGCGACTAGCGGGAGTAGCGGGACCCAGTACTTC.

The count of this clone is one. The rearrangement links TRBV4-1 to TRBJ2-7, with D tentatively TRBD1 (5 bases). The CDR3 runs to 15 residues. Germline V gene data show CDR1 as MGHRA and CDR2 as YSYEKL. V was shortened by 2 bases and J by 2 bases, with 13 bases between the two germline ends. CDR3 protein: CASSQSSGITYEQYF. As DNA, the CDR3 is TGCGCCAGCAGCCAATCTTCAGGGATAACCTACGAGCAGTACTTC.

The CDR3 loop reads CAWSGGQGGQPQHF. CDR3 bases: TGTGCCTGGAGTGGGGGACAGGGGGGTCAGCCCCAGCATTTT. The V call is TRBV30, the J call TRBJ1-5; TRBD1 aligns across 11 bases. CDR1 is GTSNPN and CDR2 is SVGIG in the germline V gene (reference sequence). The CDR3 covers 14 residues. V shed 1 base, J shed 6 bases, and the junction held 2 bases outside the gene matches.

The chain combines TRBV20-1 with TRBJ1-1; possibly TRBD1 for D (6 bases). The germline V gene encodes CDR1 DFQATT and CDR2 SNEGSKA (reference sequence). Between the trimmed V and J ends, which lost 7 bases and 3 bases, there was a span of 9 bases. This CDR3 is 11 amino acids long. The CDR3 coding sequence is TGCAGTGTTAGGGGGGACACTGAAGCTTTCTTT. Encoded protein: CSVRGDTEAFF.

The V call is TRBV27, the J call TRBJ2-3; the D call may be TRBD1 or TRBD2 (6 bases each). The germline gives CDR1 MNHEY, CDR2 SMNVEV (reference sequence). The CDR3 covers 16 residues. Trimming took off 2 bases at V and 2 bases at J, with 14 bases between the two ends. CDR3 in amino acids: CASSLGGPYYTDTQYF. In DNA, the CDR3 is TGTGCCAGCAGTTTAGGGGGGCCCTACTACACAGATACGCAGTATTTT.

This chain joins TRBV7-9 and TRBJ1-3; unclear D gene. Trimming removed 1 base from V and 10 bases from J, with 8 bases in between. The germline gives CDR1 SEHNR, CDR2 FQNEAQ (reference sequence). The length of the CDR3 is 12 residues. The CDR3 nucleotides are TGTGCCAGCAGCTTAGTTCAGGAGACCATATATTTT. This translates into CASSLVQETIYF.

Concerning this clone itself: One end of the junction does not line up with germline, which may come from a read error. The V call is TRBV29-1, the J call TRBJ2-1, with TRBD1 as a possible D gene (5 bases). The CDR3 sequence is 15 residues long. Germline CDR1 and CDR2: SQVTM and ANQGSEA. The CDR3 sequence: CGVAFLLTDDNEQFF. As DNA, the CDR3 is TGCGGCGTTGCCTTTCTCCTGACAGACGACAATGAGCAGTTCTTC.

J is TRBJ1-1 and V is TRBV9; tentative D call: TRBD1 (5 bases). In germline, CDR1 is SGDLS, CDR2 YYNGEE. This CDR3 has 15 amino acids. Trimming left V 6 bases short and J 0 bases short, with 15 bases between. CDR3 in DNA: TGTGCCAGCACCTTACTGGGGGAGATGAACACTGAAGCTTTCTTT. Amino acid sequence: CASTLLGEMNTEAFF.

Concerning this clone itself: At the DNA level, this CDR3 is encoded by other sequences in the same sample as well. The rearrangement uses TRBV9 and TRBJ2-3; D ambiguous. CDR1 is SGDLS, CDR2 YYNGEE, per germline. Trimming shortened V by 2 bases and J by 2 bases, and 6 bases separated the two germline ends. The CDR3 contains 13 residues. CDR3 nucleotide sequence: TGTGCCAGCAGCGTCGAAGCCACAGATACGCAGTATTTT. Protein product: CASSVEATDTQYF.

The chain couples TRBV10-2 to TRBJ2-7, with TRBD2 matching over 8 bases. Germline V gene lookup returns CDR1 WSHSY and CDR2 SAAADI. The CDR3 contains 14 residues. The V segment lost 3 bases and the J segment 9 bases; nucleotides outside the gene matches: 10. CDR3 nucleotide sequence: TGCGCCAGCAGTGAAGTAGCGGGGCCCCTCGCGCAGTACTTC. Protein: CASSEVAGPLAQYF.

The count of this clone is one. This chain connects TRBV11-2 to TRBJ2-1; TRBD1 or TRBD2 may be the D gene (5 bases each). V lost 9 bases, J lost 4 bases, and 13 bases lay in between. Germline V gives CDR1 SGHAT, CDR2 FQNNGV. This CDR3 is built from 13 residues. CDR3 sequence: CASRRGGYNEQFF. CDR3 bases: TGTGCCAGTCGTCGGGGCGGATACAATGAGCAGTTCTTC.

Note on this clone: The sample carries other DNA sequences with the same CDR3. J is TRBJ2-1 and V is TRBV18; D gene unclear. The CDR3 totals 15 residues. The V gene lost 6 bases and the J gene lost 0 bases, with 12 bases spanning the gap. Germline V gene lookup returns CDR1 KGHSH and CDR2 LQKENI. Here the CDR3 DNA reads TGTGCCAGCTCCCCCGGGCCCAGCTCCTACAATGAGCAGTTCTTC. It codes for CASSPGPSSYNEQFF.

The chain joins TRBV30 to TRBJ2-7; D is ambiguous. Trimming removed 1 base from V and 6 bases from J, with 16 bases in between. The CDR3 contains 14 residues. Germline CDR1 is GTSNPN and CDR2 is SVGIG (reference sequence). CDR3 DNA sequence: TGTGCCTGGAGTGATCAGGTGGCGCTGGGCGAGCAGTACTTC. Translated, it gives CAWSDQVALGEQYF.

This CDR3 is CASSFREATNEKLFF. The CDR3 bases are TGCGCCAGCAGCTTTAGGGAGGCAACTAATGAAAAACTGTTTTTT. The V call is TRBV5-1, the J call TRBJ1-4, with D uncertain. The CDR3 is made up of 15 amino acids. Between the trimmed V and J ends, which lost 2 bases and 0 bases, there was a span of 8 bases. Germline V CDR1 and CDR2: SGHRS, YFSETQ.

In its sample, this clone was seen once. The rearrangement uses TRBV5-1 and TRBJ2-2; no firm D call. The ends were cut back, 4 bases at V and 6 bases at J, with 10 bases in the middle. Germline CDR1 is SGHRS and CDR2 is YFSETQ. The CDR3 covers 13 residues. The CDR3 loop is CASSPGWAGELFF. Here the CDR3 DNA reads TGCGCCAGCAGCCCTGGCTGGGCCGGGGAGCTGTTTTTT.

V and J are TRBV19 and TRBJ2-5, with D perhaps matching TRBD1 or TRBD2 (5 bases each). The CDR3 covers 14 residues. From germline, CDR1 is LNHDA and CDR2 SQIVND (reference sequence). V lost 3 bases and J lost 7, with 15 bases in between. CDR3 residues: CASSMVAGSGTQYF. The DNA of the CDR3 is TGTGCCAGTAGTATGGTTGCAGGGAGTGGGACCCAGTACTTC.

The V call is TRBV28, the J call TRBJ1-4; D is undetermined. V was cut by 1 base and J by 8 bases, with 14 bases left in between. The CDR3 spans 15 residues. In germline, CDR1 is MDHEN, CDR2 SYDVKM. Here the CDR3 reads CASSLFDGVGEKLFF. The CDR3 DNA sequence: TGTGCCAGCAGTTTATTCGATGGTGTTGGGGAAAAACTGTTTTTT.

The CDR3: CASSLPQTSSYEQYF. The CDR3 DNA reads as TGTGCCAGCAGCTTACCCCAGACAAGCTCCTACGAGCAGTACTTC. This chain links TRBV7-9 with TRBJ2-7, with D unclear. Germline V lookup: CDR1 SEHNR, CDR2 FQNEAQ (reference sequence). The CDR3 spans 15 residues. The V gene lost 2 bases and the J gene lost 0 bases, with 11 bases spanning the gap.

On this clone itself: A junction end diverges from the germline sequence, so it may reflect a read error. V usage is TRBV19 and J usage is TRBJ2-7, with 9 bases fitting TRBD2. CDR3 length: 13 amino acids. Germline V gene lookup returns CDR1 LNHDA and CDR2 SQIVND (reference sequence). The CDR3 DNA reads TGTGCCAGCAGTAGCGGGAGAACCTACGAGCAGTACTTC. It specifies CASSSGRTYEQYF.

About this clone itself: The same CDR3 arises from other DNA sequences in this sample as well. The genes are TRBV5-1 and TRBJ2-7; the D gene is possibly TRBD2 (6 bases). This CDR3 has 14 residues. V was cut by 0 bases and J by 0 bases, with 7 bases left in between. Germline V gene data show CDR1 as SGHRS and CDR2 as YFSETQ. The CDR3 loop reads CASSLAGVSYEQYF. As DNA, the CDR3 is TGCGCCAGCAGCTTGGCGGGGGTCTCCTACGAGCAGTACTTC.

This clone showed up just a few times. The chain carries TRBV18 and TRBJ1-1, with D hard to call. The CDR3 loop spans 14 amino acids. V was pared by 3 bases and J by 8 bases, with 16 bases between. Germline lookup yields CDR1 KGHSH and CDR2 LQKENI. The CDR3 DNA reads TGTGCCAGCTCACCGGGCAGCCCAATCCCCGAAGCTTTCTTT. Translation: CASSPGSPIPEAFF.

This clone has just a few counts. Other DNA sequences in this specimen translate into the identical CDR3. The chain carries TRBV19 and TRBJ1-1, with D uncertain. This CDR3 contains 13 residues. The V gene's germline CDR1 is LNHDA and CDR2 SQIVND (reference sequence). V lost 5 bases, J lost 2 bases, and 9 bases lay in between. In DNA form, the CDR3 reads TGTGCCAGTAGTTTGCAGGAAAACACTGAAGCTTTCTTT. It is translated as CASSLQENTEAFF. The entire variable domain, with the rest obtained from reference TRBV19 and TRBJ1-1, is as follows: DGGITQSPKYLFRKEGQNVTLSCEQNLNHDAMYWYRQDPGQGLRLIYYSQIVNDFQKGDIAEGYSVSREKKESFPLTVTSAQKNPTAFYLCASSLQENTEAFFGQGTRLTVV.